A single sample gave rise to the 27 T cell receptor beta chains below, sequenced in a study of graft-versus-host responses after intestinal transplantation. These receptors are not linked to any known antigen. The data were produced by immunoSEQ multiplex PCR, yet TCRdb's version contains in-frame clones alone and is incomplete. The profile shows about 38,000 clones, approximately 94% of them singletons. Material: unstimulated CD4+ T cells sorted from spleen or lymph node cells, obtained before transplant. The receptor set was obtained from a human donor who was the organ donor for an intestinal transplant.

The chain is built from TRBV27 and TRBJ1-2; D remains ambiguous. V lost 0 bases and J lost 1, with 0 bases in between. The CDR3 is 12 amino acids. Germline values: CDR1 MNHEY, CDR2 SMNVEV (reference sequence). The chain's CDR3 is CASSLSNYGYTF. The CDR3, as DNA: TGTGCCAGCAGTTTATCTAACTATGGCTACACCTTC.

The J gene is TRBJ1-2, the V gene TRBV10-1, with D tentatively TRBD1 (5 bases). V gave up 1 base and J gave up 4 bases, with 7 bases separating them. The CDR3 contains 13 residues. Germline CDR1 WNHNN, CDR2 SYGVQD (reference sequence). The CDR3 protein is CASSEWDRYGYTF. As DNA, the CDR3 is TGCGCCAGCAGTGAGTGGGACCGCTATGGCTACACCTTC.

V usage is TRBV5-1 and J usage is TRBJ2-5; no firm D call. Trimming took off 5 bases at V and 7 bases at J, with 3 bases between the two ends. This CDR3 spans 9 amino acids. CDR1 is SGHRS and CDR2 is YFSETQ in the germline V gene. This CDR3 is CASRGTQYF. The CDR3 bases are TGCGCCAGCAGAGGGACCCAGTACTTC.

The chain has TRBV10-3 and TRBJ2-6, with 12 bases fitting TRBD1. J was trimmed by 3 bases and V by 6 bases; bases with no gene match: 6. Germline CDR1 reads ENHRY; CDR2 reads SYGVKD. The CDR3 runs to 17 residues. CDR3 sequence: CAIRPGQGAVGANVLTF. CDR3 coding DNA: TGTGCCATCAGACCGGGACAGGGGGCGGTTGGGGCCAACGTCCTGACTTTC.

The rearrangement uses TRBV21-1 and TRBJ1-6. TRBV21-1 is a pseudogene. The length of the CDR3 is 20 residues. The CDR3 nucleotides are TGTGCCAGCAGCAAAGCCATAGTAACCCGCGGCAGCTCCTATAATTCACCCCTCCACTTT. Amino acid sequence: CASSKAIVTRGSSYNSPLHF.

V gene TRBV7-2 combines with J gene TRBJ1-1; the D is unclear. This CDR3 spans 14 amino acids. Trimming removed 3 bases at V and 0 bases at J, with 8 bases between. Germline V gene data show CDR1 as SGHTA and CDR2 as FQGNSA. The DNA of the CDR3 is TGTGCCAGCAGCTTCACGACACTGAACACTGAAGCTTTCTTT. It encodes CASSFTTLNTEAFF. Variable domain in full (rest from reference TRBV7-2 and TRBJ1-1): GAGVSQSPSNKVTEKGKDVELRCDPISGHTALYWYRQSLGQGLEFLIYFQGNSAPDKSGLPSDRFSAERTGGSVSTLTIQRTQQEDSAVYLCASSFTTLNTEAFFGQGTRLTVV.

V and J are TRBV6-6 and TRBJ2-1; 8 bases agree with TRBD1. CDR1 and CDR2 (germline): MNHNY, SVGAGI (reference sequence). The CDR3 runs 15 residues. The V segment lost 5 bases and the J segment 5 bases; nucleotides outside the gene matches: 8. The DNA of the CDR3 is TGTGCCAGCAGTCGCATCCGGGACAGGCACAATGAGCAGTTCTTC. Encoded protein: CASSRIRDRHNEQFF.

This chain joins TRBV25-1 and TRBJ2-3; 8 nucleotides agree with TRBD2. This CDR3 region has 15 residues. V shed 8 bases and J 2 bases; nucleotides not matched to a gene: 9. In germline, CDR1 is MGHDK, CDR2 SYGVNS. This CDR3 is CASRSGGQATDTQYF. The DNA for the CDR3 is TGTGCCAGCCGTTCGGGGGGGCAAGCCACAGATACGCAGTATTTT.

The CDR3 sequence is CASSRDRTTSYEQYF. The CDR3, as DNA: TGTGCCAGCAGCCGGGACAGGACGACCTCCTACGAGCAGTACTTC. This chain connects TRBV11-1 to TRBJ2-7; TRBD1 aligns across 8 bases. J was trimmed by 0 bases and V by 5 bases; bases with no gene match: 6. The germline gives CDR1 SGHAT, CDR2 FQDESV (reference sequence). The length of the CDR3 is 15 residues. Full variable domain (outside the CDR3, taken from reference TRBV11-1 and TRBJ2-7): EAEVAQSPRYKITEKSQAVAFWCDPISGHATLYWYRQILGQGPELLVQFQDESVVDDSQLPKDRFSAERLKGVDSTLKIQPAELGDSAMYLCASSRDRTTSYEQYFGPGTRLTVT.

J is TRBJ1-1 and V is TRBV30, with D possibly TRBD1 on 5 matching bases. Germline V gene data show CDR1 as GTSNPN and CDR2 as SVGIG (reference sequence). The CDR3 is 12 residues long. Trimming cost V 0 bases and J 11 bases, with 13 bases left between them. Here the CDR3 reads CAWSVTVGEAFF. Here the CDR3 DNA reads TGTGCCTGGAGTGTGACAGTGGGCGAGGCTTTCTTT.

The sample holds one count of this clone. V gene TRBV19 combines with J gene TRBJ1-5, with TRBD1 identical over 7 bases. Per the germline V gene, CDR1 is LNHDA and CDR2 is SQIVND (reference sequence). This CDR3 contains 18 residues. Trimming cost V 3 bases and J 0 bases; bases outside gene matches: 11. DNA for the CDR3: TGTGCCAGTAGTATTGTAGGACAGGCGCTGTATAGCAATCAGCCCCAGCATTTT. It codes for CASSIVGQALYSNQPQHF.

This chain links TRBV18 with TRBJ2-7; D remains unclear. Looked up from germline, CDR1 is KGHSH and CDR2 is LQKENI. The CDR3 length is 13 residues. V lost 1 base and J lost 3, with 7 bases in between. CDR3 residues: CASSPQLDYEQYF. CDR3 nucleotides: TGTGCCAGCTCACCACAACTGGACTACGAGCAGTACTTC.

The gene calls are TRBV11-2 and TRBJ1-1, with TRBD1 as a possible D gene (6 bases). V was clipped by 4 bases and J by 2 bases, with 11 bases between them. This CDR3 has 14 amino acids. Germline V gives CDR1 SGHAT, CDR2 FQNNGV. CDR3 sequence (DNA): TGTGCCAGCAGCTGGACAGACGCAAACACTGAAGCTTTCTTT. It specifies CASSWTDANTEAFF. The variable domain in full, with the rest retrieved from reference TRBV11-2 and TRBJ1-1, is EAGVAQSPRYKIIEKRQSVAFWCNPISGHATLYWYQQILGQGPKLLIQFQNNGVVDDSQLPKDRFSAERLKGVDSTLKIQPAKLEDSAVYLCASSWTDANTEAFFGQGTRLTVV.

V is TRBV30 and J is TRBJ2-1, with 8 bases identical to TRBD2. The CDR3 is 14 residues long. V dropped 2 bases and J dropped 6; count of bases not matched to a gene: 6. Germline CDR1 is GTSNPN and CDR2 is SVGIG (reference sequence). This CDR3 is CAWSRSGGPNEQFF. CDR3 coding DNA: TGTGCCTGGAGTAGGTCGGGGGGGCCCAATGAGCAGTTCTTC.

The chain combines TRBV11-3 with TRBJ1-5; D not certain. The CDR3 contains 15 residues. Germline values: CDR1 SGHNT, CDR2 YENEEA. V was clipped by 1 base and J by 3 bases, with 10 bases between them. CDR3 amino acids: CASSLVRWVNQPQHF. The DNA for the CDR3 is TGTGCCAGCAGCTTAGTTCGGTGGGTCAATCAGCCCCAGCATTTT.

The V and J genes are TRBV7-2 and TRBJ2-3; TRBD2 agrees at 9 bases. The junction had 10 bases not matched to a gene; V was cut back by 7 bases and J by 2 bases. CDR1 and CDR2 (germline): SGHTA, FQGNSA. The CDR3 consists of 16 residues. As DNA, the CDR3 is TGTGCCAGCACCGAAGGGCGGGGGGGGAACACAGATACGCAGTATTTT. Translated, it gives CASTEGRGGNTDTQYF.

The gene calls are TRBV5-1 and TRBJ1-4, with 7 bases fitting TRBD1. The J segment lost 8 bases and the V segment lost 4 bases, leaving 5 bases of the junction unmatched. CDR1 and CDR2 (germline): SGHRS, YFSETQ. The CDR3 extends over 13 amino acids. The CDR3 protein is CASSPGGGEKLFF. The CDR3 region has the DNA TGCGCCAGCAGCCCAGGGGGTGGAGAAAAACTGTTTTTT.

The V and J genes are TRBV7-6 and TRBJ1-2; 9 bases map to TRBD1. Per germline, CDR1 SGHVS and CDR2 FNYEAQ. The V segment lost 5 bases and the J segment 5 bases; nucleotides outside the gene matches: 3. The length of the CDR3 is 13 residues. The CDR3 spells CASSKDRGYGYTF. The CDR3 DNA reads as TGTGCCAGCAGCAAGGACAGGGGATATGGCTACACCTTC.

A single count supports this clone. The chain uses TRBV4-3 and TRBJ2-6; D is perhaps TRBD1 (5 bases). The CDR3 is 21 residues long. Germline V gene sequence: CDR1 LGHNA, CDR2 YSLEER. V was shortened by 0 bases and J by 0 bases, with 21 bases between the two germline ends. The CDR3 DNA reads TGCGCCAGCAGCCAAGATCCTGTCCTTCCAGGGCTGGTCTCTGGGGCCAACGTCCTGACTTTC. Translation gives CASSQDPVLPGLVSGANVLTF.

V gene TRBV2 combines with J gene TRBJ1-4; D gene uncertain. In germline, CDR1 is SNHLY, CDR2 FYNNEI. This CDR3 has 14 amino acids. Trimming pared 3 bases from V and 7 bases from J, leaving 12 bases between. The CDR3 spells CASSDTGSGEKLFF. The CDR3 DNA follows: TGTGCCAGCAGTGACACGGGTAGCGGTGAAAAACTGTTTTTT.

CDR3 sequence reads: CSANGRWEQYF. In nucleotides, the CDR3 is TGCAGTGCTAACGGCCGGTGGGAGCAGTACTTC. The chain employs TRBV20-1 and TRBJ2-7; no clear D gene. There are 11 residues in the CDR3. Germline-derived CDR1 and CDR2 are DFQATT and SNEGSKA (reference sequence). Trimming stripped 4 bases from V and 7 bases from J, with 11 bases between.

The chain employs TRBV7-2 and TRBJ1-1; D remains unclear. The CDR3 is made up of 16 amino acids. Trimming took 0 bases from V and 0 from J, leaving 11 bases between them. In germline, CDR1 is SGHTA, CDR2 FQGNSA. Here the CDR3 reads CASSLAARTVNTEAFF. The DNA of the CDR3 is TGTGCCAGCAGCTTAGCGGCCCGGACGGTGAACACTGAAGCTTTCTTT.

J is TRBJ2-7 and V is TRBV7-2, with D perhaps TRBD1 (6 bases). In germline, CDR1 is SGHTA, CDR2 FQGNSA. V was cut by 2 bases and J by 0 bases, with 14 bases left in between. The CDR3 is made up of 16 amino acids. The CDR3 sequence is CASSLSPYRDSYEQYF. In DNA, the CDR3 is TGTGCCAGCAGCTTAAGCCCTTACAGGGACTCCTACGAGCAGTACTTC. Filled out from reference TRBV7-2 and TRBJ2-7, the complete variable domain reads GAGVSQSPSNKVTEKGKDVELRCDPISGHTALYWYRQSLGQGLEFLIYFQGNSAPDKSGLPSDRFSAERTGGSVSTLTIQRTQQEDSAVYLCASSLSPYRDSYEQYFGPGTRLTVT.

This clone was found once. The rearrangement links TRBV10-3 to TRBJ2-5; 8 bases match TRBD2. Germline loops: CDR1 ENHRY, CDR2 SYGVKD. J lost 4 bases, V lost 6 bases, and 7 bases had no gene match. The CDR3 spans 14 residues. The CDR3 sequence: CAIRTGGAGETQYF. The CDR3 coding sequence is TGTGCCATCAGAACGGGGGGGGCCGGAGAGACCCAGTACTTC.

The chain links TRBV6-4 to TRBJ2-3; TRBD2 aligns across 8 bases. The trim removed 0 bases at V and 5 bases at J, leaving 10 bases unmatched. The germline V gene encodes CDR1 MRHNA and CDR2 SNTAGT. This CDR3 comprises 17 residues. The CDR3 reads CASSDSLIRGGRDTQYF. The CDR3 DNA sequence: TGTGCCAGCAGTGACTCATTGATTCGGGGGGGCCGAGATACGCAGTATTTT.

The V call is TRBV7-9, the J call TRBJ2-7; possibly TRBD1 or TRBD2 for D (6 bases each). The CDR3 length is 14 residues. In germline, CDR1 is SEHNR, CDR2 FQNEAQ (reference sequence). V dropped 0 bases and J dropped 2 bases, with 8 bases sitting between them. CDR3 sequence reads: CASSLAGGTYEQYF. DNA for the CDR3: TGTGCCAGCAGCTTAGCCGGGGGCACCTACGAGCAGTACTTC.

The chain employs TRBV5-5 and TRBJ2-7; D is uncertain. Trimming took off 1 base at V and 7 bases at J, with 9 bases between the two ends. CDR3 size: 12 residues. CDR1 and CDR2 (germline): SGHKS, YYEKEE (reference sequence). DNA of the CDR3: TGTGCCAGCAGCTTGTTGCGATCGGAGCAGTACTTC. Its translation: CASSLLRSEQYF.